These 8 T cell receptor beta chains were all obtained from the same sample, sequenced in a study of T cell responses to AZD1222 COVID-19 vaccine. Only in-frame clones appear in the TCRdb table, and some are missing; sequencing was by immunoSEQ multiplex PCR. Found here are more than 80,000 clones, approximately 89% of them singletons; the top ten hold around 28%. The sample consisted of peripheral blood, taken 28 days after the second AZD1222 dose. Every receptor here comes from an adult who received the AZD1222 COVID-19 vaccine.

The chain links TRBV7-2 to TRBJ2-3, with 14 bases matching TRBD2. Germline V CDR1 and CDR2: SGHTA, FQGNSA. The trim removed 5 bases at V and 5 bases at J, leaving 6 bases unmatched. CDR3 size: 16 residues. The CDR3 bases are TGTGCCAGCAGCCCATATGGACTAGCGGGAGGAGATACGCAGTATTTT. Its translation is CASSPYGLAGGDTQYF.

This chain links TRBV7-2 with TRBJ1-3; a weak D match, TRBD1 (5 bases). Trimming pared 3 bases from V and 1 base from J, leaving 7 bases between. CDR1 SGHTA and CDR2 FQGNSA come from the germline V gene. The CDR3 runs 14 residues. CDR3 in amino acids: CASSFWGSGNTIYF. CDR3 DNA sequence: TGTGCCAGCAGCTTTTGGGGGTCTGGAAACACCATATATTTT.

The chain's CDR3 is CASSVEGGNGLAYNEQFF. The CDR3, as DNA: TGCGCCAGCAGCGTGGAGGGCGGCAACGGGTTAGCATACAATGAGCAGTTCTTC. The rearrangement uses TRBV5-1 and TRBJ2-1, with D possibly TRBD2 on 6 matching bases. Trimming pared 4 bases from V and 4 bases from J, leaving 24 bases between. Germline V gives CDR1 SGHRS, CDR2 YFSETQ. The CDR3 has 18 residues. The entire variable domain, with the rest obtained from reference TRBV5-1 and TRBJ2-1, is as follows: KAGVTQTPRYLIKTRGQQVTLSCSPISGHRSVSWYQQTPGQGLQFLFEYFSETQRNKGNFPGRFSGRQFSNSRSEMNVSTLELGDSALYLCASSVEGGNGLAYNEQFFGPGTRLTVL.

The rearrangement joins TRBV28 to TRBJ1-2; D possibly corresponds to TRBD1 (5 bases). The V gene's germline CDR1 is MDHEN and CDR2 SYDVKM. The CDR3 is 16 amino acids. The ends were cut back, 2 bases at V and 3 bases at J, with 16 bases in the middle. The CDR3 region has the DNA TGTGCCAGCAGTTTAGTCTCCGGGACCCCCTACTATGGCTACACCTTC. It encodes CASSLVSGTPYYGYTF.

The chain combines TRBV19 with TRBJ2-5, with 7 bases matching TRBD2. The V and J ends lost 8 bases and 1 base, in that order; junction bases with no gene match: 10. Germline loops: CDR1 LNHDA, CDR2 SQIVND (reference sequence). This CDR3 contains 15 residues. The CDR3 nucleotides read TGTGCCAGTCAGCGAGCGGGATACACCCAAGAGACCCAGTACTTC. Translating it yields CASQRAGYTQETQYF.

The rearrangement uses TRBV25-1 and TRBJ1-3; D remains ambiguous. The CDR3 has 12 residues. Germline V gives CDR1 MGHDK, CDR2 SYGVNS. Between the trimmed V and J ends, which lost 6 bases and 4 bases, there was a span of 7 bases. The CDR3 sequence: CASRESGNTIYF. CDR3 in DNA: TGTGCCAGCAGGGAAAGCGGAAACACCATATATTTT.

Only one count was recorded for this clone. The chain is built from TRBV9 and TRBJ2-7; possibly TRBD1 or TRBD2 for D (5 bases each). The CDR3 is 15 amino acids. V was pared by 0 bases and J by 6 bases, with 16 bases between. The germline V gene encodes CDR1 SGDLS and CDR2 YYNGEE. In nucleotides, the CDR3 is TGTGCCAGCAGCGTAGGGGTCGAGGGGCGCGGCGAGCAGTACTTC. It encodes CASSVGVEGRGEQYF.

The chain uses TRBV6-6 and TRBJ2-1; 7 bases agree with TRBD2. CDR3 size: 16 residues. Germline assignment: CDR1 MNHNY and CDR2 SVGAGI (reference sequence). V was pared by 8 bases and J by 2 bases, with 12 bases of the junction left unmatched. The CDR3 spells CASSGTTNGTYNEQFF. The DNA of the CDR3 is TGTGCCAGCTCCGGGACTACTAACGGCACCTACAATGAGCAGTTCTTC.